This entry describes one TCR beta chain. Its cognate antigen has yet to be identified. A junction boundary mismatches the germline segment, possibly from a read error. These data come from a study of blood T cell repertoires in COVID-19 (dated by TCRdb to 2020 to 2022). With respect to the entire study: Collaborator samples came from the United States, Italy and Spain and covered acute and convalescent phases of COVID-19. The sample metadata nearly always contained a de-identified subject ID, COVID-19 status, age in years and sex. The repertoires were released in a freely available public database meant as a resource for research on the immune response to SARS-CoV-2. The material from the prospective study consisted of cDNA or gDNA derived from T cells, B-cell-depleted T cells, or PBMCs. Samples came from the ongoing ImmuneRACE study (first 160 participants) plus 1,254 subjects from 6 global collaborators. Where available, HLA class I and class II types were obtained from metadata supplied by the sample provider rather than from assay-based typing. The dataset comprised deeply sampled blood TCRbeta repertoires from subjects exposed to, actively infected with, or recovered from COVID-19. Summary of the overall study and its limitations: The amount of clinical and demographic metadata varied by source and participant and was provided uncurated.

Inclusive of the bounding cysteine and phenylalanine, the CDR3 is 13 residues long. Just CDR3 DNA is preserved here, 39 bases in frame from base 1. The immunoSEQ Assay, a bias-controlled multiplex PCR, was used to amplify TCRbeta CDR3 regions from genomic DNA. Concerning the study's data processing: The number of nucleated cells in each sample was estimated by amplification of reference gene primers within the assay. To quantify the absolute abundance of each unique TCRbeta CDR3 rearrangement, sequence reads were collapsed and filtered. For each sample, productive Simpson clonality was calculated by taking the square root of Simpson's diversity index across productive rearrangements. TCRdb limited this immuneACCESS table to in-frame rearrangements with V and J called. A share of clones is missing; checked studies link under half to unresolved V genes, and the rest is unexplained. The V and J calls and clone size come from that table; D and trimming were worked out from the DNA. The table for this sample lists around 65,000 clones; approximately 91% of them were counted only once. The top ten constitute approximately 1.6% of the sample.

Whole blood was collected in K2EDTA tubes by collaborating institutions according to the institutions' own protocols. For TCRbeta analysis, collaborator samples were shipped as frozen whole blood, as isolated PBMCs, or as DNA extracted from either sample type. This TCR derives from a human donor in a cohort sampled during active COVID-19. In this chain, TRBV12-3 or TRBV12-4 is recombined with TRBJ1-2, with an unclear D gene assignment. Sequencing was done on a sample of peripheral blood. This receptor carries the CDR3 CASSLGAFYGYTF. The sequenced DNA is TGTGCCAGCAGCTTAGGAGCCTTCTATGGCTACACCTTC.